This T cell receptor (beta chain) emerged from a study of shared clonotypes between healthy human individuals. Study-level results: Genetic and exposure-history diversity was limited by the few donors.

The sorted-subset replicate PCRs were given around 190 ng DNA, which is roughly 30,000 T cell genomes. The protocol was immunoSEQ multiplex PCR, while the TCRdb copy is restricted to in-frame clones and leaves out a portion. Altogether about 300,000 clones are present, roughly 70% being singletons, with the ten largest covering 10%. The CD4+ fraction was divided into a CD45RA+ naive subset and a CD45RA-negative memory subset. Turning to this clone: Antigen unknown.

The CDR3 loop spans 13 amino acids. Germline values: CDR1 SGDLS, CDR2 YYNGEE. Trimming took 8 bases from V and 0 from J, leaving 12 bases between them. The rearrangement links TRBV9 to TRBJ2-7, with TRBD1 as a possible D gene (6 bases). This TCR was sampled from a man under 40 in good health. Sequenced sample: memory CD4+ T cells sorted from blood. This sample's subset: CD45RA-negative fraction. In DNA, the CDR3 is TGTGCCAGTGCAGGACAGAACTCCTACGAGCAGTACTTC. It is translated as CASAGQNSYEQYF.